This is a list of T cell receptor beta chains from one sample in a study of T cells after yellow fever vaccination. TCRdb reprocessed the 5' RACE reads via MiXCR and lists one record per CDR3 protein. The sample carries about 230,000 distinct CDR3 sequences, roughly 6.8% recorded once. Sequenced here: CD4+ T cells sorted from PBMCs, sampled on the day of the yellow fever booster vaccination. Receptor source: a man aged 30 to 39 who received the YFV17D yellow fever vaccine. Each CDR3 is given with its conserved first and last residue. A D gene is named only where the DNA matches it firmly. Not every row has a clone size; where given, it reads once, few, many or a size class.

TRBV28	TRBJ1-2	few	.	CASTKRPPAGILVGYTF	TGTGCCAGCACCAAACGCCCCCCCGCAGGGATTCTGGTTGGCTACACCTTC
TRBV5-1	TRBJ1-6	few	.	CASSLAWRDYSPLHF	TGCGCCAGCAGCTTGGCCTGGAGGGATTATTCACCCCTCCACTTT
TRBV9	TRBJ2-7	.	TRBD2	CASSVGTSGTYEQYF	TGTGCCAGCAGCGTGGGCACTAGCGGAACCTACGAGCAGTACTTC
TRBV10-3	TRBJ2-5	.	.	CAISESTEETQYF	TGTGCCATCAGTGAGTCTACTGAAGAGACCCAGTACTTC
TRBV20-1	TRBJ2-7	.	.	CIGGQGPRYEQYF	TGCATCGGGGGCCAGGGCCCTCGCTACGAGCAGTACTTC
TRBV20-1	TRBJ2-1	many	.	CSANFFEEQFF	TGCAGTGCTAATTTCTTCGAAGAGCAGTTCTTC
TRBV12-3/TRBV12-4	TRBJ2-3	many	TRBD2	CASISGGGPTDTQYF	TGTGCCAGCATCTCTGGCGGGGGTCCCACAGATACGCAGTATTTT
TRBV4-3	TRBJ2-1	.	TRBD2	CASSQDSITSGYNEQFF	TGCGCCAGCAGCCAAGATTCTATAACTAGCGGATACAATGAGCAGTTCTTC
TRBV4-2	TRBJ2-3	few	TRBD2	CASSQDPGGGTDTQYF	TGTGCCAGCAGCCAAGACCCGGGAGGCGGCACAGATACGCAGTATTTT
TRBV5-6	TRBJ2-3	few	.	CASSRRADGPGQQYF	TGTGCCAGCAGCCGCCGTGCTGACGGGCCGGGGCAGCAGTATTTT
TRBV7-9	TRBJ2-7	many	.	CASSTTDLIYEQYF	TGTGCCAGCAGCACTACGGACCTCATTTACGAGCAGTACTTC
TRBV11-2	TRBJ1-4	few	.	CASSLVVREKLFF	TGTGCCAGCAGCTTAGTCGTGAGGGAAAAACTGTTTTTT
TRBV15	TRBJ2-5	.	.	CATSRDQETQYF	TGTGCCACCAGCAGAGATCAAGAGACCCAGTACTTC
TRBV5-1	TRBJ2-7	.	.	CASSLLTGTSYEQYF	TGCGCCAGCAGCTTGCTTACGGGAACCTCCTACGAGCAGTACTTC
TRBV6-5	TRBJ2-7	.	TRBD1	CASSSRGPPYEQYF	TGTGCCAGCAGTTCCAGGGGGCCCCCCTACGAGCAGTACTTC
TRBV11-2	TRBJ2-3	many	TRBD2	CASSRGTSGRGTDTQYF	TGTGCCAGCAGCCGCGGGACTAGCGGGAGAGGTACAGATACGCAGTATTTT
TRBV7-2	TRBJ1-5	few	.	CASSQGQAPTAQHF	TGTGCCAGCAGCCAGGGTCAGGCCCCAACGGCCCAGCATTTT
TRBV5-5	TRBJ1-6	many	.	CASSLGTFEIFRNSPLHF	TGTGCCAGCAGCTTGGGGACGTTTGAGATTTTCAGGAATTCACCCCTCCACTTT
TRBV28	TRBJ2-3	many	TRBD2	CASSTLTERSGRGDTQYF	TGTGCCAGCAGCACCCTCACGGAGAGAAGCGGGAGGGGGGATACGCAGTATTTT
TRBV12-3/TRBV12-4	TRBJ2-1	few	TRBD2	CASSLTTGLAGLCIF	TGTGCCAGCAGTCTAACAACCGGACTAGCGGGCCTATGCATTTTC
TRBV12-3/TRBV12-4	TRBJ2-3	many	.	CASSLNQKDTQYF	TGTGCCAGCAGTCTCAACCAGAAAGATACGCAGTATTTT
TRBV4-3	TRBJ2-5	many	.	CASSQNPGGQETQYF	TGCGCCAGCAGCCAAAACCCGGGCGGCCAAGAGACCCAGTACTTC
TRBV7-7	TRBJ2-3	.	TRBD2	CASSPGTSGDTQYF	TGTGCCAGCAGTCCCGGGACTAGTGGAGATACGCAGTATTTT
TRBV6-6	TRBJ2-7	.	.	CASSPQAYEQYF	TGTGCCAGCAGTCCCCAGGCCTACGAGCAGTACTTC
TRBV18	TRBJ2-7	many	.	CASSLPGRYEQYF	TGTGCCAGCTCTCTCCCAGGTCGGTACGAGCAGTACTTC
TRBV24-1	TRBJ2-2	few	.	CATSPGNTGELFF	TGTGCCACCAGCCCGGGGAACACCGGGGAGCTGTTTTTT
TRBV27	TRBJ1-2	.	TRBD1	CASSQGRTGGSYGYTF	TGTGCCAGCAGCCAAGGGCGGACAGGGGGCAGCTATGGCTACACCTTC
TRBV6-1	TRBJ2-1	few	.	CASSPSYEQFF	TGTGCCAGCAGTCCTAGTTATGAGCAGTTCTTC
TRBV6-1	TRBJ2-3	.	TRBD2	CASIESGRGVWSTDTQYF	TGTGCCAGCATCGAAAGCGGGAGGGGAGTGTGGAGCACAGATACGCAGTATTTT
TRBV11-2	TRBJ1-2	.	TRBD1	CASSSGQGHGYTF	TGTGCCAGCAGTAGTGGACAGGGACATGGCTACACCTTC
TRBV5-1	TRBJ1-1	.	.	CASSLERVNTEAFF	TGCGCCAGCAGCTTGGAGCGGGTGAACACTGAAGCTTTCTTT